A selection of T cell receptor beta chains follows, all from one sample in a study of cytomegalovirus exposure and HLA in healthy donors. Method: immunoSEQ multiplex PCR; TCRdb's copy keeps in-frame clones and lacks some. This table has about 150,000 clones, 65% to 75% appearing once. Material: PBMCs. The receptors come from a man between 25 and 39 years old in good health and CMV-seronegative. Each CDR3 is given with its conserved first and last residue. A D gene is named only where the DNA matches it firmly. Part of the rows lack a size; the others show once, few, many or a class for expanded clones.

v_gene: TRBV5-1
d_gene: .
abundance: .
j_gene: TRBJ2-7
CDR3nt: TGCGCCAGCAGCCCAACATACGCTCAGGGAGGCGAGCAGTACTTC
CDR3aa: CASSPTYAQGGEQYF

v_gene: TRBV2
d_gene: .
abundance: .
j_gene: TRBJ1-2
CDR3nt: TGTGCCAGCACCCCCGGGGGGGGCTACACCTTC
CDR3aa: CASTPGGGYTF

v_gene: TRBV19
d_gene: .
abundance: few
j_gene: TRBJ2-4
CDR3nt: TGTGCCAGTAGTGCACAGGGAGCCAAAAACATTCAGTACTTC
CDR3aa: CASSAQGAKNIQYF

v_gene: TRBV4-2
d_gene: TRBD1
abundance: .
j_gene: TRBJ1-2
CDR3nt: TGTGCCAGCAGCCAAGAAGGGAGGGACAGGGGCTCCCGTATGAAAGGCTACACCTTC
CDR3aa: CASSQEGRDRGSRMKGYTF

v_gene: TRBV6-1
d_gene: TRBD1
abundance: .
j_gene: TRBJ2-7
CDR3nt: TGTGCCAGCAGTGAAGCGCTTCGGGGACAGGGTAATTTGCAGTACTTC
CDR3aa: CASSEALRGQGNLQYF

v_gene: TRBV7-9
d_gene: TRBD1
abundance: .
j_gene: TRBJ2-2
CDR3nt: TGTGCCAGCAGTCCCGGGACAGGGGTCGGGGAGCTGTTTTTT
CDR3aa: CASSPGTGVGELFF

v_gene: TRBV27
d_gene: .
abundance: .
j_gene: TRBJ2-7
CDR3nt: TGTGCCAGCAGCTGGGCCGGGGGTTCCTACGAGCAGTACTTC
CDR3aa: CASSWAGGSYEQYF

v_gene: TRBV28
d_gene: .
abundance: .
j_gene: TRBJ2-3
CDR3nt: TGTGCCAGCAGTCCCTCCACAGATACGCAGTATTTT
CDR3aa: CASSPSTDTQYF

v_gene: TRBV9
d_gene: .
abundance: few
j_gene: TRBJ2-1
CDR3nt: TGTGCCAGCAGCCCCGGGACTGCCTCCTACAATGAGCAGTTCTTC
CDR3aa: CASSPGTASYNEQFF

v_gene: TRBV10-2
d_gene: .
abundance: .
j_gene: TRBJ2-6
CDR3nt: TGCGCCAGCACCCACTCTGGGGCCAACGTCCTGACTTTC
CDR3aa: CASTHSGANVLTF

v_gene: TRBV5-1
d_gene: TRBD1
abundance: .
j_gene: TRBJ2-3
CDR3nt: TGCGCCAGCAGTCTGATAGCCCAGGGGGAAGGGGGCACAGATACGCAGTATTTT
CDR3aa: CASSLIAQGEGGTDTQYF

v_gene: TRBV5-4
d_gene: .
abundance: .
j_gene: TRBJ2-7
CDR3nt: TGTGCCAGCAGCTTTGGAGGGGCGTCCTACGAGCAGTACTTC
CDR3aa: CASSFGGASYEQYF

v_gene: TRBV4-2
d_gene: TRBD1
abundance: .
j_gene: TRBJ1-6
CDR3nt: TGTGCCAGCAGCCAAGATTGGGACAGGGATTCACCCCTCCACTTT
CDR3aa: CASSQDWDRDSPLHF

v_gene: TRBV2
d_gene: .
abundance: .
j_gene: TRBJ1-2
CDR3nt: TGTGCCAGCAGTGAAGATAATACTAACTATGGCTACACCTTC
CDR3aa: CASSEDNTNYGYTF

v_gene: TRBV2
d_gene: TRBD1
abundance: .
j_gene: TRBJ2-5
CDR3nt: TGTGCCAGCAATAGGGACAGGGCGTCGCCATTCCAAGAGACCCAGTACTTC
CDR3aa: CASNRDRASPFQETQYF

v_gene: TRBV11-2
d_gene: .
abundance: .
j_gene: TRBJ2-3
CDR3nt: TGTGCCAGCAGTTCCCGAGATACGCAGTATTTT
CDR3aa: CASSSRDTQYF

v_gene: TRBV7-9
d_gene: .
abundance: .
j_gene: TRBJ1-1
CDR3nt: TGTGCCAGCAGCCCTCTCTTGGGGGGACCGAACACTGAAGCTTTCTTT
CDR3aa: CASSPLLGGPNTEAFF

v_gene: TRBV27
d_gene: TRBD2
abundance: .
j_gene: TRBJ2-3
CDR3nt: TGTGCCAGCAGTTTTGGACTAGCGGGGGCTAGCACAGATACGCAGTATTTT
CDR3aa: CASSFGLAGASTDTQYF

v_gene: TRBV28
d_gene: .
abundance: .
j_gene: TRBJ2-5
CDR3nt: TGTGCCAGCAGTACCGAGTTAGAGACCCAGTACTTC
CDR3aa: CASSTELETQYF

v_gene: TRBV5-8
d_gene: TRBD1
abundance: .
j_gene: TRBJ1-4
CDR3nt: TGTGCCAGCAGCATAGACAGGGGCAGCGAAAAACTGTTTTTT
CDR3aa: CASSIDRGSEKLFF

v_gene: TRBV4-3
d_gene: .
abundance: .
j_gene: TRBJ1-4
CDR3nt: TGCGCCAGCAGCCAAGGGGAGAGGGAAAAACTGTTTTTT
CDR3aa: CASSQGEREKLFF

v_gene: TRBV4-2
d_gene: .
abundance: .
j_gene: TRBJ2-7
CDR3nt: TGTGCCAGCAGCCAAGCGGACGGGGACTACGAGCAGTACTTC
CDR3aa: CASSQADGDYEQYF

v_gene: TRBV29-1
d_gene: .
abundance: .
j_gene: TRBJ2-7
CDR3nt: TGCAGCGTTGCTGGGCAGTCCACCTACGAGCAGTACTTC
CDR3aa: CSVAGQSTYEQYF

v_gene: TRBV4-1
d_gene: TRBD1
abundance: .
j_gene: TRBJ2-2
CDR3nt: TGCGCCAGCAGCCAAGTGGGACAGGTGAACACCGGGGAGCTGTTTTTT
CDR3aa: CASSQVGQVNTGELFF

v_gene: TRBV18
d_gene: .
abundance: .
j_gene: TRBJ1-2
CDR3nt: TGTGCCAGCTCACCAGGAGCGGATAACTATGGCTACACCTTC
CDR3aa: CASSPGADNYGYTF

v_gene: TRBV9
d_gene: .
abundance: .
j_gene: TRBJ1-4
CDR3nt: TGTGCCAGCAGCCAACGTTGGGGGGGCGTAGGTGAAAAACTGTTTTTT
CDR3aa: CASSQRWGGVGEKLFF

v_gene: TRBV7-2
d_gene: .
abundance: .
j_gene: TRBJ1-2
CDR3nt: TGTGCCAGCAGCTCCTACAGGGAAATCTATGGCTACACCTTC
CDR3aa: CASSSYREIYGYTF

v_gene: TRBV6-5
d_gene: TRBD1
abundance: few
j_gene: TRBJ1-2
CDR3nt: TGTGCCAGCAGTCCGGACAGGGGCTATGGCTACACCTTC
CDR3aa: CASSPDRGYGYTF

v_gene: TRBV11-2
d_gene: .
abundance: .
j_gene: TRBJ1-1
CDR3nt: TGTGCCAGCAGCTTAGGGGCGGGGAACACTGAAGCTTTCTTT
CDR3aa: CASSLGAGNTEAFF

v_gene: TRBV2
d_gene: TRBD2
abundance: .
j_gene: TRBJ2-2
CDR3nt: TGTGCCAGCAGTGAAGCTCGAGCGGGGGGCCGTAACACCGGGGAGCTGTTTTTT
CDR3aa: CASSEARAGGRNTGELFF

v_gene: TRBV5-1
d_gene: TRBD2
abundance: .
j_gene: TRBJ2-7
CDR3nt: TGCGCCAGCACCCCGGCGGGGGCCTACGAGCAGTACTTC
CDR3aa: CASTPAGAYEQYF

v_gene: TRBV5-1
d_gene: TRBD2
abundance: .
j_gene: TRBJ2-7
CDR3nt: TGCGCCAGCAGCCCCGGACAGCTTAGCGGGGGGGCGCTCGGCGAGCAGTACTTC
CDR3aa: CASSPGQLSGGALGEQYF

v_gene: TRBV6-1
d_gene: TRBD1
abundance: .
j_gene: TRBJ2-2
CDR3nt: TGTGCCAGCAGTGTGGGACAGGGGAAGGCCACCGGGGAGCTGTTTTTT
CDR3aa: CASSVGQGKATGELFF

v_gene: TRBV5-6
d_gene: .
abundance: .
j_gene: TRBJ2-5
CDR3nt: TGTGCCAGCAGCCCGCCCGGGACACCAATTAATGAGCAGTACTTC
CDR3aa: CASSPPGTPINEQYF

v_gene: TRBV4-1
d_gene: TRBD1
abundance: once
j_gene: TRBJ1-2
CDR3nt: TGTGCCAGCAGCCAAGCCCAGGGGGCGCGGGGCTACACCTTC
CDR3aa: CASSQAQGARGYTF

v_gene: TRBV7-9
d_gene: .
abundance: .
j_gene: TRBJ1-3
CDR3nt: TGTGCCAGCAGCTCCCTTAGGTTGGGCGCAGACACCATATATTTT
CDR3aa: CASSSLRLGADTIYF

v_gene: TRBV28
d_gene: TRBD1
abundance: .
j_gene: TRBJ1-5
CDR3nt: TGTGCCAGCAGTTTATCTGCGCAGGGGGCCAATCAGCCCCAGCATTTT
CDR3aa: CASSLSAQGANQPQHF

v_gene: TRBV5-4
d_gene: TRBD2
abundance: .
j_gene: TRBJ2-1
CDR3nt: TGTGCCAGCAGCTTGGGGGATAGCGGGGGAGGATACAATGAGCAGTTCTTC
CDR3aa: CASSLGDSGGGYNEQFF

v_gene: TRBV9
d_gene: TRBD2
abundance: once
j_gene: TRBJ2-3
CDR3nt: TGTGCCAGCAGCGCAAGGACTAGCCTGTCAGATACGCAGTATTTT
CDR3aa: CASSARTSLSDTQYF

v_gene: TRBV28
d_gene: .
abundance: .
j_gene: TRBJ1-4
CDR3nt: TGTGCCAGCAGGCCCACGTCCGGGGGGCGTCGAGAAAAACTGTTTTTT
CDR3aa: CASRPTSGGRREKLFF

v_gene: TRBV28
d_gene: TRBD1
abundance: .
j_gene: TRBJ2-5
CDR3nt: TGTGCCAGCAGTTTAGATCTCCGGGACAGGGGGAAATTGGAAGAGACCCAGTACTTC
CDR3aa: CASSLDLRDRGKLEETQYF

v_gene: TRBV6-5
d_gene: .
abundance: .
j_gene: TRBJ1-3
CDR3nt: TGTGCCAGCAGTTACTCGGCGGGGGCCGCGGGAAACACCATATATTTT
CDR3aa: CASSYSAGAAGNTIYF

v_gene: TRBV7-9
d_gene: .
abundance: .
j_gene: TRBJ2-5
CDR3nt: TGTGCCAGCAGCTTGGACAGATTACAAGAGACCCAGTACTTC
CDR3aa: CASSLDRLQETQYF

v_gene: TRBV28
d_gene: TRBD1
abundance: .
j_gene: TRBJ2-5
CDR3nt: TGTGCCAGCAGTGGACAGGGGGAAGAGACCCAGTACTTC
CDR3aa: CASSGQGEETQYF

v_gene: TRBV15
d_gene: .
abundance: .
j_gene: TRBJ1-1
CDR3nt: TGTGCCACCAGCAGAGATACACAGGGCACTGAAGCTTTCTTT
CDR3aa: CATSRDTQGTEAFF

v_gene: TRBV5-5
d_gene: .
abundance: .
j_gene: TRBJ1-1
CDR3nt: TGTGCCAGCAGCATGTATGACAGCCGTGAAGCTTTCTTT
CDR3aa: CASSMYDSREAFF

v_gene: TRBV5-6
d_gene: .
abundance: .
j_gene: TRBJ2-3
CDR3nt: TGTGCCAGCAGCTTGGGGGCTCAACCCTCCAGCACAGATACGCAGTATTTT
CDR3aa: CASSLGAQPSSTDTQYF